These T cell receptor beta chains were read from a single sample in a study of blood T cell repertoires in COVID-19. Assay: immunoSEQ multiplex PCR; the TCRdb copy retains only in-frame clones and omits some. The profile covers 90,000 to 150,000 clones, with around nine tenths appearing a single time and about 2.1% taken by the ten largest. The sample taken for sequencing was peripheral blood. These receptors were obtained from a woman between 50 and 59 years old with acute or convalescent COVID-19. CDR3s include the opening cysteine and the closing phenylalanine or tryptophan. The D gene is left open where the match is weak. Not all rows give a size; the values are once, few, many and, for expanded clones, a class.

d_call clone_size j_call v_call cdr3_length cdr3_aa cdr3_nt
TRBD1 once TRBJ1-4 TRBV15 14 CATSRGQRSEKLFF TGTGCCACCAGCAGGGGACAGCGAAGCGAAAAACTGTTTTTT
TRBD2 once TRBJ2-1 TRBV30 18 CAWSEAAGGPLGYNEQFF TGTGCCTGGAGCGAAGCAGCGGGGGGGCCCCTGGGGTACAATGAGCAGTTCTTC
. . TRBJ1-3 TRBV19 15 CASSIWGGTANTIYF TGTGCCAGTAGTATTTGGGGGGGAACAGCAAACACCATATATTTT
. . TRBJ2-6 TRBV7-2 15 CASAPGSVGANVLTF TGTGCCAGCGCCCCGGGATCAGTGGGGGCCAACGTCCTGACTTTC
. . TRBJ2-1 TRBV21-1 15 CASSKKGGSGAEQFF TGTGCCAGCAGCAAAAAAGGGGGGAGCGGGGCGGAGCAGTTCTTC
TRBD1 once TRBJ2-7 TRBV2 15 CASSSGQGGTYEQYF TGTGCCAGCAGTTCGGGACAGGGGGGAACCTACGAGCAGTACTTC
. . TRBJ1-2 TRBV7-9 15 CASSLTGTGNYGYTF TGTGCCAGCAGCTTAACAGGGACGGGGAACTATGGCTACACCTTC
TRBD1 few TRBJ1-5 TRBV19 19 CASSIRRQGFFDSNQPQHF TGTGCCAGTAGTATCCGACGACAGGGGTTTTTCGATAGCAATCAGCCCCAGCATTTT
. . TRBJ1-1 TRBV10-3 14 CAISESGGATEAFF TGTGCCATCAGTGAGTCCGGCGGGGCAACTGAAGCTTTCTTT
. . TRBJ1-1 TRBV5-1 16 CASMNTFVGSGTEAFF TGCGCCAGCATGAATACATTTGTGGGGAGTGGGACTGAAGCTTTCTTT
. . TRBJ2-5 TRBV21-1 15 CASSKGGDSQETQYF TGTGCCAGCAGCAAAGGGGGAGACTCCCAAGAGACCCAGTACTTC
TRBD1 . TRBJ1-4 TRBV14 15 CASSYSGTGVEKLFF TGTGCCAGCAGCTACTCCGGGACAGGGGTCGAAAAACTGTTTTTT
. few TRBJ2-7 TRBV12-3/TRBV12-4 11 CASSLSDEQYF TGTGCCAGCAGTTTATCGGACGAGCAGTACTTC
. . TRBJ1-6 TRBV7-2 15 CASSRNAGENSPLHF TGTGCCAGCAGCCGGAACGCGGGAGAAAATTCACCCCTCCACTTT
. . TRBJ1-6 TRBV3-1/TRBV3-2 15 CASRKRDIYNSPLHF TGTGCCAGCAGGAAAAGGGACATCTATAATTCACCCCTCCACTTT
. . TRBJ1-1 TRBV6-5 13 CASSYQALGERFF TGTGCCAGCAGTTACCAGGCACTCGGGGAGCGGTTCTTT
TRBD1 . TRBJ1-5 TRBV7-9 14 CASSSGQEEQPQHF TGTGCCAGCAGCTCAGGACAGGAAGAACAGCCCCAGCATTTT
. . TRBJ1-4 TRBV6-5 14 CASSYRRVDEKLFF TGTGCCAGCAGTTACCGGAGGGTAGATGAAAAACTGTTTTTT
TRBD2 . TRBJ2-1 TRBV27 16 CASSSLTSGSHNEQFF TGTGCCAGCAGTTCCCTCACTAGCGGGAGCCACAATGAGCAGTTCTTC
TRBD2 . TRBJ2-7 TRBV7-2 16 CASSPRASGRQVEQYF TGTGCCAGCAGCCCTCGGGCTAGCGGGAGGCAGGTCGAGCAGTACTTC
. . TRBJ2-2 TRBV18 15 CASSPRTANTGELFF TGTGCCAGCTCACCTCGGACTGCGAACACCGGGGAGCTGTTTTTT
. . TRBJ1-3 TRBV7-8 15 CASSRQGFSGNTIYF TGTGCCAGCAGCCGCCAGGGCTTCTCTGGAAACACCATATATTTT
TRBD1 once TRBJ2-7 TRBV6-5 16 CASSYSHSQGSYEQYF TGTGCCAGCAGTTACTCCCATTCACAGGGGTCCTACGAGCAGTACTTC
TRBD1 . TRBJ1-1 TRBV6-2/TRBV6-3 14 CASSFDRVYSEAFF TGTGCCAGCAGCTTCGACAGGGTATATTCCGAAGCTTTCTTT
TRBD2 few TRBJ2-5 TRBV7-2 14 CASSTGLAQETQYF TGTGCCAGCAGCACGGGACTAGCACAAGAGACCCAGTACTTC
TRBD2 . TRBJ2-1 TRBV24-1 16 CATSDDSGAAYNEQFF TGTGCCACCAGTGATGATAGCGGGGCGGCCTACAATGAGCAGTTCTTC
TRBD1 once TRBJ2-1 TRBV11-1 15 CASSPRDSNYNEQFF TGTGCCAGCAGCCCCCGGGACAGTAACTACAATGAGCAGTTCTTC
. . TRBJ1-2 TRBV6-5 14 CASRAGGSIDGYTF TGTGCCAGCAGGGCGGGCGGATCTATTGATGGCTACACCTTC
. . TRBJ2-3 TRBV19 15 CASSTLAISADTQYF TGTGCCAGTAGTACCTTGGCAATCTCCGCAGATACGCAGTATTTT
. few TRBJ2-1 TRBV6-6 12 CASSRPRNEQFF TGTGCCAGCAGCCGACCTCGGAATGAGCAGTTCTTC
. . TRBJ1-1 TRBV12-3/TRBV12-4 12 CASSLLEGEAFF TGTGCCAGCAGTTTACTCGAGGGGGAGGCTTTCTTT
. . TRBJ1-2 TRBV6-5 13 CASSYGHARGYTF TGTGCCAGCAGTTACGGACATGCCCGAGGCTACACCTTC
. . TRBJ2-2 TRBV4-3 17 CASSPYRGGQGAGELFF TGCGCCAGCAGCCCCTACCGCGGGGGCCAAGGAGCCGGGGAGCTGTTTTTT
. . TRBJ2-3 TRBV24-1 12 CATSVRADTQYF TGTGCCACCAGTGTCCGGGCAGATACGCAGTATTTT
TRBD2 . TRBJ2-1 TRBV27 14 CASRSSGRGLSQFF TGTGCCAGCAGGTCTAGCGGGAGGGGGTTATCGCAGTTCTTC
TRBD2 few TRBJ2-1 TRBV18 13 CAGRGGGDNEQFF TGTGCCGGTCGCGGCGGGGGGGACAATGAGCAGTTCTTC
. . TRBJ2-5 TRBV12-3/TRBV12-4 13 CASSFFLLRTQYF TGTGCCAGCAGTTTTTTTCTTTTGCGAACCCAGTACTTC
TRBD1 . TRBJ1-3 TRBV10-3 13 CAIGQGGGNTIYF TGTGCCATAGGACAGGGTGGAGGAAACACCATATATTTT
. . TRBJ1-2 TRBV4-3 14 CASSQGGTSYGYTF TGCGCCAGCAGCCAGGGGGGGACAAGCTATGGCTACACCTTC
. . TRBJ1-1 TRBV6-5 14 CASSYSDINTEAFF TGTGCCAGCAGTTACTCGGACATAAACACTGAAGCTTTCTTT
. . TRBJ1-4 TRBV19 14 CASSMDSHNEKLFF TGTGCCAGTAGTATGGACAGCCATAATGAAAAACTGTTTTTT
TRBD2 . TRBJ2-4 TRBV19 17 CAGLRAGLAGRGPFQYF TGTGCCGGCCTTAGGGCGGGACTAGCGGGGAGGGGACCATTTCAGTACTTC
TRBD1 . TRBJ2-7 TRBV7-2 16 CASSFASGTGGWEQYF TGTGCCAGCAGCTTCGCCTCCGGGACAGGGGGCTGGGAGCAGTACTTC
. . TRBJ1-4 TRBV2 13 CASRERENEKLFF TGTGCCAGCAGGGAACGGGAAAATGAAAAACTGTTTTTT
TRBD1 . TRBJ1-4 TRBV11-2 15 CASSLSETGREKLFF TGTGCCAGCAGCTTATCCGAGACAGGGCGCGAAAAACTGTTTTTT
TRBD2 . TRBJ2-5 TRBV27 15 CASSLWRGIQETQYF TGTGCCAGCAGTTTATGGCGGGGGATCCAAGAGACCCAGTACTTC
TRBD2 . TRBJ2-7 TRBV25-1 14 CASIQAGPPYEQYF TGTGCCAGCATTCAAGCGGGACCCCCCTACGAGCAGTACTTC
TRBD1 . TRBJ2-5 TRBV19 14 CASSTGQAQETQYF TGTGCCAGTAGTACTGGACAGGCCCAAGAGACCCAGTACTTC
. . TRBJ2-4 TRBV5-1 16 CASSSDRLIAKNIQYF TGCGCCAGCAGCTCCGACAGACTTATAGCCAAAAACATTCAGTACTTC
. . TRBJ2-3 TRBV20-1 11 CSAQGSDTQYF TGCAGTGCTCAGGGGTCAGATACGCAGTATTTT